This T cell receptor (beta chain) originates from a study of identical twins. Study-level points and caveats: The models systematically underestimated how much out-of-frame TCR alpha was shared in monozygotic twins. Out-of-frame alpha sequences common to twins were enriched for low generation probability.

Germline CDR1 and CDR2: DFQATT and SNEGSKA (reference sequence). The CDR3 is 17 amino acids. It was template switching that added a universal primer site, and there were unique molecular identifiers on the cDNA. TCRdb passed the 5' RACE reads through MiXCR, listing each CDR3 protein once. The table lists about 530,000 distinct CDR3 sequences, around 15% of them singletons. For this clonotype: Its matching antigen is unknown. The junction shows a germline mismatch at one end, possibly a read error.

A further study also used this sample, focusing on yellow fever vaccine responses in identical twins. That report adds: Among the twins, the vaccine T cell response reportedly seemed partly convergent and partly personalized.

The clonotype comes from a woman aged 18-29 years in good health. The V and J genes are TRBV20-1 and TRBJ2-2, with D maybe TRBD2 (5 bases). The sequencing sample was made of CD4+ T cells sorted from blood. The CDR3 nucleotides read TGCTGTGCTAGAGATAGGTATCGGGAAACGAACACCGGGGAGCTGTTTTTT. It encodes CCARDRYRETNTGELFF.